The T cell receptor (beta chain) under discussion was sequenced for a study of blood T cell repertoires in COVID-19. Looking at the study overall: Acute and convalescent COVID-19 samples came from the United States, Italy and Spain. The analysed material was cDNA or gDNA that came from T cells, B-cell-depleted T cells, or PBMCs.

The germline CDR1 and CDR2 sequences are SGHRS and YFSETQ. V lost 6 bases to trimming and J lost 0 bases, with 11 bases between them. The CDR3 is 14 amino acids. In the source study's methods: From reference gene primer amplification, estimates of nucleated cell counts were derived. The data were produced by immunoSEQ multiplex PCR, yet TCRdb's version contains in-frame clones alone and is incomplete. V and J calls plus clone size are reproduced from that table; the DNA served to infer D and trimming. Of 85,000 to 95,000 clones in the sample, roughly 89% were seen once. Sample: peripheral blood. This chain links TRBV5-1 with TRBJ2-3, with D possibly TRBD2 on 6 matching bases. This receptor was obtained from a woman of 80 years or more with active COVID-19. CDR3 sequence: CASKGLASTDTQYF. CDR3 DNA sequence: TGCGCCAGCAAGGGCCTAGCGAGCACAGATACGCAGTATTTT.